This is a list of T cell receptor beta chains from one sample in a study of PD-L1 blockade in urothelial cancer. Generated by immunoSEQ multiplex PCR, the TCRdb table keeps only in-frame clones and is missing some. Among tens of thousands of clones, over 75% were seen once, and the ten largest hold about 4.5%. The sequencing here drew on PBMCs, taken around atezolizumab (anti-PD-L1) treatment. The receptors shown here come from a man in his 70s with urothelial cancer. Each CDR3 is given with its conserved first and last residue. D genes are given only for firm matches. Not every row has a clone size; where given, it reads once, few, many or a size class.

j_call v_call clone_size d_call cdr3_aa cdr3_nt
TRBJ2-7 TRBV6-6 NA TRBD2 CASSISGRAYEQYF TGTGCCAGCAGTATTAGCGGGAGGGCCTACGAGCAGTACTTC
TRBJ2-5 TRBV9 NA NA CASSVGGEETQYF TGTGCCAGCAGCGTAGGTGGAGAAGAGACCCAGTACTTC
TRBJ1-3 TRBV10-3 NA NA CAISEFGEGGNTIYF TGTGCCATCAGTGAATTCGGGGAGGGTGGAAACACCATATATTTT
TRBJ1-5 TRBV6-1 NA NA CATAGLQGGHQPQHF TGTGCCACCGCGGGTCTCCAAGGGGGACATCAGCCCCAGCATTTT
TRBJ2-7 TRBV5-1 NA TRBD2 CASRGFTSGRLEQYF TGCGCCAGCAGGGGTTTTACTAGCGGGAGACTGGAGCAGTACTTC
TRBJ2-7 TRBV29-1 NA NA CSVASPSYEQYF TGCAGCGTTGCGTCCCCCTCCTACGAGCAGTACTTC
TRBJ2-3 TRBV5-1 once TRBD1 CASSRTGGITDTQYF TGCGCCAGCAGCCGGACAGGGGGCATCACAGATACGCAGTATTTT
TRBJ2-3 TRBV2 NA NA CASSARLVRGDTQYF TGTGCCAGCAGTGCCCGTCTGGTAAGGGGAGATACGCAGTATTTT
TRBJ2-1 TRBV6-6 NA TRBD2 CASSYGLAASYNEQFF TGTGCCAGCAGTTACGGACTAGCGGCCTCCTACAATGAGCAGTTCTTC
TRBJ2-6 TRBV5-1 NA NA CASSLAPPSGANVLTF TGCGCCAGCAGCTTGGCCCCTCCCTCTGGGGCCAACGTCCTGACTTTC
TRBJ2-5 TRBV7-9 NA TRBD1 CASSRQGGQETQYF TGTGCCAGCAGCCGACAGGGCGGTCAAGAGACCCAGTACTTC
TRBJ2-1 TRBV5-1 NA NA CASSREGVNEQFF TGCGCCAGCAGCCGCGAGGGGGTCAATGAGCAGTTCTTC
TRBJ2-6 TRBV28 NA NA CASFGFSGANVLTF TGTGCCAGCTTCGGGTTCTCTGGGGCCAACGTCCTGACTTTC
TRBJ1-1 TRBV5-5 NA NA CASSLHPGTTNTEAFF TGTGCCAGCAGCTTACACCCCGGGACAACTAACACTGAAGCTTTCTTT
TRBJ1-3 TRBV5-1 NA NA CASSLAGIGNTIYF TGCGCCAGCAGCTTGGCGGGGATTGGAAACACCATATATTTT
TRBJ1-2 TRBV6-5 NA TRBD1 CASRKQGEMHGYTF TGTGCCAGCAGGAAACAGGGGGAAATGCATGGCTACACCTTC
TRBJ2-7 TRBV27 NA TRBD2 CASSTGTSRYEQYF TGTGCCAGCAGTACCGGGACTAGCCGCTACGAGCAGTACTTC
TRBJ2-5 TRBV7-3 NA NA CASSLLGGGGETQYF TGTGCCAGCAGCTTACTAGGGGGGGGTGGAGAGACCCAGTACTTC
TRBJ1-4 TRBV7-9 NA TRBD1 CASSRKTGPDNEKLFF TGTGCCAGCAGCCGGAAGACAGGGCCCGATAATGAAAAACTGTTTTTT
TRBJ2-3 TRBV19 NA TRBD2 CASSPQGAGGGSTDTQYF TGTGCCAGTAGTCCCCAGGGCGCGGGAGGAGGGTCGACAGATACGCAGTATTTT
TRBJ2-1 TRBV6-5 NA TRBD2 CASSYSGTSGDNEQFF TGTGCCAGCAGTTACTCAGGGACTAGCGGGGACAATGAGCAGTTCTTC
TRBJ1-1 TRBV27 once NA CASRYRLNTEAFF TGTGCCAGCAGGTACAGGCTGAACACTGAGGCTTTCTTT
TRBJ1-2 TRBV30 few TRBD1 CAWTTGSNYGYTF TGTGCCTGGACGACAGGGTCAAACTATGGCTACACCTTC
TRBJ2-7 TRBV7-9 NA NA CASSSPRVVAASGEQYF TGTGCCAGCAGCTCCCCCCGGGTGGTAGCGGCCTCTGGCGAGCAGTACTTC
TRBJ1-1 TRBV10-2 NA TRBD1 CASSVQGGFTEAFF TGCGCCAGCAGTGTACAGGGGGGATTCACTGAAGCTTTCTTT
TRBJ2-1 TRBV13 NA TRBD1 CASSQDRAYNEQFF TGTGCCAGCAGCCAGGACAGGGCTTACAATGAGCAGTTCTTC
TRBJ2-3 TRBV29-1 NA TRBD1 CSGIWQGAPDTQYF TGCAGCGGGATTTGGCAGGGGGCCCCAGATACGCAGTATTTT
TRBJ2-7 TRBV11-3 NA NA CASSLGAHYEQYF TGTGCCAGCAGCTTAGGGGCCCACTACGAGCAGTACTTC
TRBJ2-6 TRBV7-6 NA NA CASSLAPPDSSYGANVLTF TGTGCCAGCAGCTTAGCTCCTCCGGACAGCAGTTATGGGGCCAACGTCCTGACTTTC
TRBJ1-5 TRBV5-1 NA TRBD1 CASSLTGGDNQPQHF TGCGCCAGCAGCTTGACAGGGGGTGACAATCAGCCCCAGCATTTT
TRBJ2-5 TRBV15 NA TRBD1 CATSREGGTGGPETQYF TGTGCCACCAGCAGAGAGGGGGGGACAGGGGGTCCGGAGACCCAGTACTTC
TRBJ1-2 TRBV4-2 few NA CASSQDSTGIDYGYTF TGTGCCAGCAGCCAAGATAGTACAGGGATCGACTATGGCTACACCTTC